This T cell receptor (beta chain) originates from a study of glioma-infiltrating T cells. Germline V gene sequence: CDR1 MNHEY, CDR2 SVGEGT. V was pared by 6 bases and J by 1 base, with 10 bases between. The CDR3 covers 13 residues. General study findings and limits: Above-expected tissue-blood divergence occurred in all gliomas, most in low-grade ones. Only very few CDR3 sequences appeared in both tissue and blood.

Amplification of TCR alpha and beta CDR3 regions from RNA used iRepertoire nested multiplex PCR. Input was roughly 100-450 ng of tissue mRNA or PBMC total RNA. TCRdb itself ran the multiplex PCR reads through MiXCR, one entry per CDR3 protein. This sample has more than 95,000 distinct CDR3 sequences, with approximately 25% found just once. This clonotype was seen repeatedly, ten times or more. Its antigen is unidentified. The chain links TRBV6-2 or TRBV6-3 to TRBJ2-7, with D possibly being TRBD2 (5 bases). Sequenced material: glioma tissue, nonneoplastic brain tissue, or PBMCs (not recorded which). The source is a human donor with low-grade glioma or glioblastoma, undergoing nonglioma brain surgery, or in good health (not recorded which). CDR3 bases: TGTGCCAGCAGACCCCTAGCTTCCTACGAGCAGTACTTC. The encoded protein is CASRPLASYEQYF.